Below are 17 T cell receptor beta chains sequenced from a single sample in a study of T cells in narcolepsy. This table comes from immunoSEQ multiplex PCR, and its TCRdb copy is limited to in-frame clones, with some not included. The table lists tens of thousands of clones, approximately 85% of them singletons. The specimen sequenced was CD45RA- memory CD4+ T cells from PBMCs. Receptor source: a human donor with narcolepsy.

The chain recombines TRBV29-1 with TRBJ1-1; 8 nucleotides align to TRBD1. J was trimmed by 10 bases and V by 6 bases; bases with no gene match: 13. In germline, CDR1 is SQVTM, CDR2 ANQGSEA. The CDR3 runs 13 residues. CDR3 in DNA: TGCAGCGTCGACAGGAGGCAGGGGGCAGGAGCTTTCTTT. It encodes CSVDRRQGAGAFF.

This chain links TRBV5-4 with TRBJ2-5, with D possibly being TRBD1 or TRBD2 (5 bases each). Between the trimmed V and J ends, which lost 2 bases and 4 bases, there was a span of 9 bases. Germline loops: CDR1 SGHNT, CDR2 YYREEE (reference sequence). CDR3 length: 13 amino acids. CDR3 sequence: CASSFGAGETQYF. The DNA for the CDR3 is TGTGCCAGCAGCTTCGGGGCGGGAGAGACCCAGTACTTC.

V usage is TRBV4-1 and J usage is TRBJ2-3, with unresolved D. V lost 0 bases to trimming and J lost 0 bases, with 16 bases between them. This CDR3 region has 18 residues. Germline lookup yields CDR1 MGHRA and CDR2 YSYEKL. CDR3 protein: CASSQDGSADSSTDTQYF. In DNA form, the CDR3 reads TGCGCCAGCAGCCAAGATGGGTCCGCCGACTCTAGCACAGATACGCAGTATTTT.

The chain couples TRBV28 to TRBJ2-3, with TRBD2 as a possible D gene (6 bases). The CDR3 has 14 amino acids. The V and J ends lost 3 bases and 3 bases respectively, with 10 bases between them. Germline CDR1 is MDHEN and CDR2 is SYDVKM. The CDR3 here is CASSFGTQTDTQYF. In DNA form, the CDR3 reads TGTGCCAGCAGTTTTGGGACTCAGACAGATACGCAGTATTTT. Based on the CDR3 plus reference TRBV28 and TRBJ2-3, the full variable domain is DVKVTQSSRYLVKRTGEKVFLECVQDMDHENMFWYRQDPGLGLRLIYFSYDVKMKEKGDIPEGYSVSREKKERFSLILESASTNQTSMYLCASSFGTQTDTQYFGPGTRLTVL.

This rearrangement joins TRBV7-2 to TRBJ1-3, with D possibly matching TRBD1 (6 bases). This CDR3 is built from 15 residues. Germline CDR1 is SGHTA and CDR2 is FQGNSA. V lost 4 bases and J 4 bases, leaving 14 bases between the germline ends. This chain's CDR3 is CASSSYRAGGNTIYF. CDR3 nucleotides: TGTGCCAGCAGCTCCTACAGGGCGGGCGGAAACACCATATATTTT. Full variable domain (remainder filled in from reference TRBV7-2 and TRBJ1-3): GAGVSQSPSNKVTEKGKDVELRCDPISGHTALYWYRQSLGQGLEFLIYFQGNSAPDKSGLPSDRFSAERTGGSVSTLTIQRTQQEDSAVYLCASSSYRAGGNTIYFGEGSWLTVV.

This chain uses TRBV19 with TRBJ1-5, with 7 bases that match TRBD1. Looked up from germline, CDR1 is LNHDA and CDR2 is SQIVND (reference sequence). V trimming: 9 bases; J trimming: 2 bases; junction bases outside the gene matches: 10. CDR3 length: 15 amino acids. CDR3 coding DNA: TGTGCCAGCAAAGACGACAGGGCAGGCAATCAGCCCCAGCATTTT. Translated: CASKDDRAGNQPQHF.

This clone has just one count. The V call is TRBV28, the J call TRBJ2-1; the match to TRBD1 covers 12 bases. This CDR3 is built from 17 residues. Germline V CDR1 and CDR2: MDHEN, SYDVKM. Trimming took 7 bases from V and 9 from J; bases not matched to a gene: 16. CDR3 sequence (DNA): TGTGCCAGCACCGCCGTATCTAGGGACAGGGGGCGAGGTGAGCAGTTCTTC. Its protein is CASTAVSRDRGRGEQFF. Full variable domain (outside the CDR3, taken from reference TRBV28 and TRBJ2-1): DVKVTQSSRYLVKRTGEKVFLECVQDMDHENMFWYRQDPGLGLRLIYFSYDVKMKEKGDIPEGYSVSREKKERFSLILESASTNQTSMYLCASTAVSRDRGRGEQFFGPGTRLTVL.

Written as DNA, the CDR3 is TGTGCCAGCAGCCGGGACCGGGACAGGGGGGGTCAGCCCCAGCATTTT. This gives the protein CASSRDRDRGGQPQHF. The V gene is TRBV7-8, the J gene TRBJ1-5; 11 bases are a match to TRBD1. V shed 5 bases and J 6 bases; nucleotides not matched to a gene: 9. Germline assignment: CDR1 SGHVS and CDR2 FQNEAQ. The CDR3 has 16 residues.

This chain connects TRBV5-1 to TRBJ1-1; the D is unclear. The CDR3 is 14 amino acids. Trimming took 1 base from V and 1 from J, leaving 8 bases between them. Germline CDR1 SGHRS, CDR2 YFSETQ. DNA of the CDR3: TGCGCCAGCAGCTTGTCGGGGAAGAACACTGAAGCTTTCTTT. It translates to CASSLSGKNTEAFF.

This clone was seen once. The chain links TRBV5-6 to TRBJ1-5; TRBD1 agrees at 11 bases. CDR1 and CDR2 (germline): SGHDT, YYEEEE. The CDR3 runs 17 residues. With 1 base clipped from V and 2 bases from J, the junction kept 5 bases outside the gene matches. The chain's CDR3 is CASSLLGDRGGNQPQHF. DNA of the CDR3: TGTGCCAGCAGCTTGCTCGGGGACAGGGGGGGCAATCAGCCCCAGCATTTT.

This clone has only a few counts. V and J are TRBV4-2 and TRBJ1-3; D is uncertain. The germline V gene has CDR1 LGHNA and CDR2 YNFKEQ. The CDR3 is 14 residues long. The V and J ends lost 3 bases and 4 bases respectively, with 10 bases between them. CDR3 DNA sequence: TGTGCCAGCAGCCAGACCTCCCCCGGAAACACCATATATTTT. Protein: CASSQTSPGNTIYF.

The V gene is TRBV27, the J gene TRBJ2-2; TRBD1 agrees at 10 bases. J gave up 3 bases and V 7 bases, and 11 bases lay outside the gene matches. In germline, CDR1 is MNHEY, CDR2 SMNVEV (reference sequence). The length of the CDR3 is 17 residues. The CDR3 nucleotides read TGTGCCAGCACCCAAATCTTCGGGACAGGGGACACCGGGGAGCTGTTTTTT. It translates to CASTQIFGTGDTGELFF.

This clone was seen only once. The chain has TRBV30 and TRBJ1-1; D is possibly TRBD1 (5 bases). Per germline, CDR1 GTSNPN and CDR2 SVGIG (reference sequence). Deletions cut 2 bases from V and 0 bases from J, with 10 bases between. The CDR3 covers 14 residues. CDR3 nucleotides: TGTGCCTGGAGTCCCGGGACGGTGAACACTGAAGCTTTCTTT. This sequence encodes CAWSPGTVNTEAFF.

This clone has just a few counts. The chain has TRBV28 and TRBJ1-4; D not resolved. Trimming left V 3 bases short and J 8 bases short, with 7 bases between. Germline V lookup: CDR1 MDHEN, CDR2 SYDVKM. CDR3 length equals 12 residues. CDR3 sequence reads: CASSLEAEKLFF. Written as DNA, the CDR3 is TGTGCCAGCAGTTTGGAGGCAGAAAAACTGTTTTTT.

This chain connects TRBV27 to TRBJ2-7; TRBD1 matches 7 bases. V lost 4 bases and J lost 2; bases outside the gene matches: 5. CDR1 is MNHEY and CDR2 is SMNVEV in the germline V gene (reference sequence). CDR3 length: 14 residues. In DNA form, the CDR3 reads TGTGCCAGCAGTTCACAGGGGTCCGCCTACGAGCAGTACTTC. Translating gives CASSSQGSAYEQYF.

V and J are TRBV6-1 and TRBJ1-3; D uncertain. CDR1 and CDR2 (germline): MNHNS, SASEGT. Trimming took 2 bases from V and 1 from J, leaving 12 bases between them. The CDR3 has 16 residues. The CDR3 DNA reads TGTGCCAGCAGTGAACACTTAACGGGGTCTGGAAACACCATATATTTT. This translates into CASSEHLTGSGNTIYF.

V and J are TRBV4-3 and TRBJ1-2; TRBD1 aligns across 8 bases. This CDR3 is built from 17 residues. CDR1 and CDR2 from the germline V gene are LGHNA and YSLEER. Losses at the gene ends were 0 bases for V and 8 bases for J; bases not matched to a gene: 14. CDR3 nucleotide sequence: TGCGCCAGCAGCCAAGACGAAGGGACAGGCTCTTATAGGGGCTACACCTTC. Its translation is CASSQDEGTGSYRGYTF.